The rows below give T cell receptor beta chains drawn from one sample of a study of identical twins. TCRdb called the 5' RACE reads again in MiXCR, with one record for every CDR3 protein. The sample lists around 490,000 distinct CDR3 sequences, nearly 15% occurring once. A further study also used this sample, focusing on yellow fever vaccine responses in identical twins.

Source material: CD4+ T cells sorted from blood. Every receptor here comes from a woman in her late teens or twenties in good health. Both conserved end residues are part of each CDR3. The D gene is left open where the match is weak. The size of a clone is reported for some rows only, either as once, few or many, or as a class for expanded clones.

CDR3 DNA | CDR3 protein | D gene | V gene | clone size | J gene
TGCGCCAGCAGCCACGAAGGACACTACAGCACAGATACGCAGTATTTT | CASSHEGHYSTDTQYF | NA | TRBV5-1 | few | TRBJ2-3
TGCAGCGTCGCGCGTGGATACAGGGGGGAGACCCAGTACTTC | CSVARGYRGETQYF | TRBD1 | TRBV29-1 | few | TRBJ2-5
TGTGCCAGCAGACCCCTAGCGTTCAGCTCCTACAATGAGCAGTTCTTC | CASRPLAFSSYNEQFF | NA | TRBV2 | many | TRBJ2-1
TGTGCCAGCAGCTTCCGGGACAGAGAGACCCAGTACTTC | CASSFRDRETQYF | TRBD1 | TRBV7-8 | NA | TRBJ2-5
TGCGCCAGCAGCCCCGGGACAGGAATAAATCAGCCCCAGCATTTT | CASSPGTGINQPQHF | TRBD1 | TRBV5-1 | many | TRBJ1-5
TGTGCCTTCTGTTTGCGGCTGACTAGCGGGAGGTCTCTCTCCTACGAGCAGTACTTC | CAFCLRLTSGRSLSYEQYF | TRBD2 | TRBV2 | once | TRBJ2-7
TGTGCCAGCAGTCCGGGCCGAGTCGGACAGCTAGCCAAAAACATTCAGTACTTC | CASSPGRVGQLAKNIQYF | NA | TRBV28 | few | TRBJ2-4
TGTGCCAGTCACCTTTTGCGGGGAGGGCCCCCAGATACGCAGTATTTT | CASHLLRGGPPDTQYF | TRBD2 | TRBV28 | NA | TRBJ2-3
TGTGCCAGCAGTGGACAGGGGGCGCGGAACATTCAGTACTTC | CASSGQGARNIQYF | TRBD1 | TRBV25-1 | few | TRBJ2-4
TGTGCCAGCAGTGACCGTACTAAACTAGCCAAAAACATTCAGTACTTC | CASSDRTKLAKNIQYF | NA | TRBV6-1 | NA | TRBJ2-4
TGTGCCAGTAGTTACCTAGCCGACTACGAGCAGTACTTC | CASSYLADYEQYF | NA | TRBV19 | NA | TRBJ2-7
TGTGCCAGCAGTCCGCAGCAGGGAACCGGCAATCAGCCCCAGCATTTT | CASSPQQGTGNQPQHF | NA | TRBV25-1 | NA | TRBJ1-5
TGCGCCAGCAGCATAGACATCGCCTATAATTCACCCCTCCACTTT | CASSIDIAYNSPLHF | NA | TRBV5-1 | few | TRBJ1-6
TGCAGCGTTTTCAGGAACACTGAAGCTTTCTTT | CSVFRNTEAFF | NA | TRBV29-1 | few | TRBJ1-1
TGCAGCGTTGAAGAAGGGACCGGGACAGGGGTAGCTGGCTACACCTTC | CSVEEGTGTGVAGYTF | TRBD1 | TRBV29-1 | NA | TRBJ1-2
TGTGCCAGCAGGGTAGGCGGGGGACCCAGCACAGATACGCAGTATTTT | CASRVGGGPSTDTQYF | TRBD2 | TRBV5-5 | NA | TRBJ2-3
TGTGCCAGCAGCTCCAATACCGGGCCTGAGCAGTTCTTC | CASSSNTGPEQFF | NA | TRBV6-1 | NA | TRBJ2-1